Listed here is a single TCR beta chain. At the DNA level, this CDR3 is encoded by other sequences in the same sample as well. This specimen belongs to a study of control samples from healthy donors and cancer patients. Repertoires were generated with immunoSEQ multiplex PCR, while TCRdb's copy carries only in-frame clones and drops some. The table includes 100,000 to 150,000 clones, around nine tenths detected once. This CDR3 spans 16 amino acids. Unmatched junction bases numbered 2, after V lost 0 bases and J lost 0 bases. CDR1 and CDR2 from the germline V gene are MNHEY and SVGAGI. The sequence was collected from a man between 40 and 49 years old in good health. This chain uses TRBV6-5 with TRBJ1-3, with TRBD1 matching over 7 bases. Sequenced input: blood. The CDR3 DNA reads as TGTGCCAGCAGTTACTCGGGGGACAGCTCTGGAAACACCATATATTTT. It encodes CASSYSGDSSGNTIYF.